This T cell receptor beta chain was identified in a study of T cells in Graves' hyperthyroidism and ophthalmopathy. Study information: Any treatment followed the collection of peripheral blood at initial diagnosis.

The germline gives CDR1 SGHVS, CDR2 FNYEAQ. This CDR3 region has 12 residues. V lost 4 bases and J lost 6, with 8 bases in between. Study results and caveats: It was a median approximately 6.9 months before onset that the model predicted ophthalmopathy.

RNA transcripts provided the source from which TCR beta CDR3 regions were amplified. The HTBI primer set was used in a first-round RT-PCR of the TCR CDR3. Via MiXCR, TCRdb re-called the multiplex PCR reads, giving one row per CDR3 protein. The sample holds roughly 400,000 distinct CDR3 sequences; roughly 13% are singletons and the top ten take approximately 29%. This clonotype was picked up many times. What it recognizes is unknown. PBMCs stemmed from 8.5 to 10 ml fresh peripheral blood. The sequence was collected from a middle-aged man with Graves' ophthalmopathy. The chain couples TRBV7-6 to TRBJ2-3; no reliable D call. The sequenced sample was blood. For the CDR3, the DNA is TGTGCCAGCAGCTCCCCCCAGGATACGCAGTATTTT. The encoded protein is CASSSPQDTQYF. The variable domain in full, with the rest retrieved from reference TRBV7-6 and TRBJ2-3, is GAGVSQSPRYKVTKRGQDVALRCDPISGHVSLYWYRQALGQGPEFLTYFNYEAQQDKSGLPNDRFSAERPEGSISTLTIQRTEQRDSAMYRCASSSPQDTQYFGPGTRLTVL.